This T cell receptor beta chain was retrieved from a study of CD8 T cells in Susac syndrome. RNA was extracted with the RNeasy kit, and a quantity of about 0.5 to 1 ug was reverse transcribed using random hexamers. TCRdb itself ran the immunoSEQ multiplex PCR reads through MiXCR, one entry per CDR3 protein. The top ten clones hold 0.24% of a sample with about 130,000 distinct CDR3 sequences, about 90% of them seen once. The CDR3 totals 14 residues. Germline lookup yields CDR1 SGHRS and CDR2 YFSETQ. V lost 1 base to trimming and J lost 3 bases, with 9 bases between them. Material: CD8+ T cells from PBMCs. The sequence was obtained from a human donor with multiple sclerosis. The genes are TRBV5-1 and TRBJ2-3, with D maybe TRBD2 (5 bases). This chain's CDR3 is CASSLSLETDTQYF. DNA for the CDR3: TGCGCCAGCAGCTTGTCACTAGAGACAGATACGCAGTATTTT.